This T cell receptor (beta chain) was documented in a study of identifying expanded T cells in peripheral blood. The CDR3 spans 16 residues. Looked up from germline, CDR1 is MDHEN and CDR2 is SYDVKM. With 6 bases removed from V and 0 bases from J, the gap between germline ends came to 15 bases. Using immunoSEQ multiplex PCR, the repertoire was profiled, and TCRdb retains in-frame clones only, with some absent. The sample has 81,000 or so clones; 84% are singletons. Input material: blood. V usage is TRBV28 and J usage is TRBJ2-1; no clear D gene. The clonotype originates from a person aged 18-70 years in good health. The CDR3 here is CASSGTRYTSYNEQFF. CDR3 coding DNA: TGTGCCAGCAGCGGAACAAGATATACCTCCTACAATGAGCAGTTCTTC.